This TCR beta chain comes out of a study of blood T cells in healthy people across ages (dated by TCRdb to between 2014 and 2017). Study-wide context: Template switching captured roughly one uniquely barcoded TCR beta cDNA molecule per two T cells in model experiments. The study measured age-related changes in TCR beta repertoire diversity using deep sequencing normalized with unique cDNA molecular identifiers. The donors were divided into four age groups: young (average about 16 years), middle-aged (approximately 42), aged (about 62) and long-lived (82). To avoid experimental bias, donors of different ages were randomly spread across the sequencing lanes. For two donors (one aged 18 to 30 and one aged 80 or older), the study analyzed two additional independent replicas of 1 million unique cDNA reads from the same blood draw.

Trimming removed 7 bases from V and 5 bases from J, leaving 16 bases between the germline ends. The CDR3 comprises 13 residues, both ends counted. Only the CDR3 region is kept as DNA, spanning 39 bases read in frame from base 1. CDR1 is given as DFQATT and CDR2 as SNEGSKA, both from the germline V gene (reference sequence). Library preparation employed 5' RACE. The sequencer was an Illumina HiSeq 2500. The second PCR ran for about 7 to 11 cycles and used a J-beta primer mix along with a sample-barcoded 5' primer. A unique molecular identifier was introduced onto each TCR beta cDNA molecule by a template-switch 5' adaptor carrying 12 random nucleotides. Each sample yielded at least 2.5 million CDR3-containing paired-end reads. First-strand cDNA synthesis was performed from all RNA using the Mint cDNA synthesis kit, with priming by a TRBC-specific oligonucleotide. All cDNA was treated with uracil-DNA glycosylase and then went through a first 18-cycle PCR with the universal primers M1SS and BC2_uni_R. The source study handled its data this way. For normalization, 1 million high-quality reads were randomly selected from each sample, with every read carrying a distinct molecular identifier. Reads sharing molecular identifiers were discarded rather than binned into consensus sequences. MiTCR, set to a Q25 quality threshold and the strictest error-elimination algorithm, was used for CDR3 identification, clonotype clustering and error correction. A nonparametric unseen species model using Euler transformation provided a lower-bound estimate of total TCR beta diversity. The raw public data were reprocessed by TCRdb itself: fastp quality trimming at Q25, MiXCR clonotype calling, in-frame beta chains only. Rows with one shared CDR3 protein collapse into an entry with the most common genes and DNA. TCRdb's processing, not the authors' own work, is the source of the V and J calls. This sample gives hundreds of thousands of distinct CDR3 sequences in total; roughly 21% of them show up just once. The top ten constitute more than 3% of the sample.

The study at large found these results: Observed TCR beta diversity correlated strongly with the percentage of naive T cells measured by flow cytometry. Because profiling used bulk unsorted PBMCs, naive and antigen-experienced compartments could not be compared conclusively. As age increased, observed TCR beta diversity per million T cells dropped in a roughly linear way, and a significant reduction was already evident by age 40. Compared with the aged group, the long-lived group had more naive CD4+ T cells, fewer expanded clones and increased TCR diversity, suggesting age selection. Donor CMV infection status was unknown, potentially confounding age-related changes in expanded clonotypes. Total diversity estimates from one million sequenced T cells were considered lower bounds and underestimates.

Systemically healthy Caucasian individuals from Russia, 35 to 50 in total and aged about 6 to 90 years, were included as donors. Each donor gave 8 to 10 milliliters of peripheral blood, collected into EDTA-treated Vacutainer tubes. Ficoll-Paque density-gradient centrifugation was used to isolate PBMCs, with at least 6.5 million obtained per sample. Total RNA was extracted from PBMCs with Trizol reagent, with at least 5 micrograms obtained per sample. For every donor, flow cytometry on a PBMC aliquot measured the percentage of naive CD45RAhigh/CD27high T cells. To note about this clonotype: Its target antigen remains unknown. As the CDR3 is not closed by the conserved phenylalanine or tryptophan, this likely results from a read error.

This TCR came from a man between 65 and 85 years old in good health. What was sequenced was blood. The rearranged segments are TRBV20-1 and TRBJ2-3, with TRBD2 as a weak D call on 6 bases. The CDR3 amino acid sequence is: CSGELGAGDTQYL. In nucleotides, the sequence is TGCAGTGGGGAGCTGGGAGCGGGAGATACGCAGTATCTT.